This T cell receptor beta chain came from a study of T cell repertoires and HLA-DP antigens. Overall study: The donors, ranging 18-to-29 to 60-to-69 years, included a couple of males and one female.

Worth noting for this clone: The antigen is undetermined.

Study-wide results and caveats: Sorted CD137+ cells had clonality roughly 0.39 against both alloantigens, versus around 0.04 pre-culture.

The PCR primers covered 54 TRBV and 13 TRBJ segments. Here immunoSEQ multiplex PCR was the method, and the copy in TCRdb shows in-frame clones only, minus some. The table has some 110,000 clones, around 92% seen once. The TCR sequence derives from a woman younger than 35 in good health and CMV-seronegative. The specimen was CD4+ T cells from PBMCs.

In DNA, the CDR3 is TGTGCCATCAGTGAGTCGAATCGTTATGGCTACACCTTC. Residues: CAISESNRYGYTF. The gene calls are TRBV10-3 and TRBJ1-2, with no clear D. V lost 0 bases and J 5 bases, leaving 7 bases between the germline ends. From germline, CDR1 is ENHRY and CDR2 SYGVKD. The CDR3 has 13 residues.